Reported below is one TCR beta chain. Its antigen is not identified. Germline loops: CDR1 LNHDA, CDR2 SQIVND (reference sequence). This CDR3 has 16 residues. V gave up 3 bases and J gave up 2 bases, with 16 bases separating them. This record belongs to a study of cytomegalovirus exposure and HLA in healthy donors. Study-wide findings and caveats: The study designated about 160 TCR beta chains cytomegalovirus-associated.

Amplification used 60 Vbeta primers and 13 Jbeta primers. Clones were sequenced by immunoSEQ multiplex PCR, and TCRdb holds only the in-frame ones, with some missing. The sample has approximately 160,000 clones; around 68% are singletons. The sequenced sample was PBMCs. This rearrangement joins TRBV19 to TRBJ2-5; D might be TRBD2 (6 bases). This receptor was obtained from a man aged 45-65 years in good health and CMV-seronegative. The CDR3 coding sequence is TGTGCCAGTAGTATGTCTGGGGGGACGGCACAAGAGACCCAGTACTTC. Translated: CASSMSGGTAQETQYF.